A selection of T cell receptor beta chains follows, all from one sample in a study of blood T cell repertoires in COVID-19. Sequencing was performed with immunoSEQ multiplex PCR; in TCRdb, only in-frame clones are kept and a portion is missing. The sample consists of 200,000 to 250,000 clones, less than 90% of them appearing once. The sample was PBMCs or T cells enriched from blood (not recorded which). The receptors shown here come from a woman between 45 and 65 years old in a cohort exposed to, infected with or recovered from COVID-19 (not recorded which). The CDR3 runs from the conserved cysteine through the conserved F or W. D genes are given only for firm matches. Clone sizes are given selectively: once, few, many, or a class where the clone is expanded.

clone_size	v_call	d_call	j_call	cdr3_aa	cdr3_nt
-	TRBV25-1	TRBD1	TRBJ1-4	CASSEYHRGVEKLFF	TGTGCCAGCAGTGAATATCACAGGGGAGTTGAAAAACTGTTTTTT
few	TRBV3-1/TRBV3-2	-	TRBJ2-5	CASSQVGGQETQYF	TGTGCCAGCAGCCAAGTGGGGGGCCAAGAGACCCAGTACTTC
-	TRBV6-6	TRBD1	TRBJ1-1	CASSYSTGDPFF	TGTGCCAGCAGTTACTCGACAGGGGATCCTTTCTTT
-	TRBV9	TRBD1	TRBJ1-5	CASSPGGQGHQPQHF	TGTGCCAGCAGCCCCGGCGGACAGGGGCATCAGCCCCAGCATTTT
-	TRBV21-1	-	TRBJ1-4	CASSKVQGGGANEKLFF	TGTGCCAGCAGCAAAGTACAGGGGGGAGGCGCTAATGAAAAACTGTTTTTT
-	TRBV5-1	TRBD1	TRBJ2-7	CASSYATGGLGEQYF	TGCGCCAGCAGCTATGCGACAGGGGGCCTCGGCGAGCAGTACTTC
-	TRBV9	-	TRBJ2-1	CASSVDPHGNEQFF	TGTGCCAGCAGCGTGGATCCCCACGGGAATGAGCAGTTCTTC
-	TRBV4-2	TRBD1	TRBJ1-1	CASSQDRGRVNTEAFF	TGTGCCAGCAGCCAAGACAGGGGGCGGGTGAACACTGAAGCTTTCTTT
-	TRBV5-1	-	TRBJ1-6	CASSLGERSYNSPLHF	TGCGCCAGCAGCTTGGGGGAGCGGTCCTATAATTCACCCCTCCACTTT
-	TRBV6-4	-	TRBJ1-6	CASSEELWNSPLHF	TGTGCCAGCAGTGAAGAGTTATGGAATTCACCCCTCCACTTT
-	TRBV2	-	TRBJ2-5	CASKETVQETQYF	TGTGCCAGCAAGGAGACAGTACAAGAGACCCAGTACTTC
-	TRBV4-1	TRBD1	TRBJ1-2	CASSLTGGLSENGYTF	TGCGCCAGCAGCCTTACAGGGGGCTTGTCTGAAAATGGCTACACCTTC
-	TRBV3-1/TRBV3-2	TRBD2	TRBJ2-3	CASSPRLAGGTDTQYF	TGTGCCAGCAGCCCCCGACTAGCGGGGGGCACAGATACGCAGTATTTT